Shown below are 23 T cell receptor beta chains from a single sample sequenced in a study of blood T cell repertoires in COVID-19. The assay was immunoSEQ multiplex PCR, and TCRdb's table has in-frame clones only and misses some. The repertoire holds roughly 230,000 clones, with about nine tenths as singletons. Sequencing was performed on peripheral blood. The receptor set was obtained from a man in his 70s with acute or convalescent COVID-19.

The CDR3 region is CAITGTPASSYEQYF. CDR3 nucleotide sequence: TGTGCCATCACCGGGACACCGGCGAGCTCCTACGAGCAGTACTTC. The chain joins TRBV10-3 to TRBJ2-7, with a possible D match to TRBD1 (6 bases). V gave up 7 bases and J gave up 0 bases, with 16 bases separating them. The CDR3 has 15 amino acids. CDR1 and CDR2 (germline): ENHRY, SYGVKD.

This rearrangement joins TRBV15 to TRBJ2-1; 7 nucleotides match TRBD2. This CDR3 spans 14 amino acids. Germline CDR1 LNHNV, CDR2 YYDKDF (reference sequence). J gave up 0 bases and V 7 bases, and 3 bases lay outside the gene matches. DNA for the CDR3: TGTGCCACCAAGGCGGGAGACTCCTACAATGAGCAGTTCTTC. Translating it yields CATKAGDSYNEQFF.

The genes are TRBV2 and TRBJ1-3; the D is unclear. With 7 bases removed from V and 7 bases from J, the gap between germline ends came to 8 bases. Germline V gene sequence: CDR1 SNHLY, CDR2 FYNNEI. The CDR3 contains 11 residues. For the CDR3, the DNA is TGTGCCAGCAACCTCAGGAACACCATATATTTT. Its translation is CASNLRNTIYF.

The genes are TRBV6-5 and TRBJ1-2, with D possibly TRBD1 on 5 matching bases. With 7 bases removed from V and 2 bases from J, the gap between germline ends came to 14 bases. The CDR3 is made up of 14 amino acids. The germline V gene has CDR1 MNHEY and CDR2 SVGAGI. The CDR3 DNA is TGTGCCAGCATCACAGGCAACTTAAACTATGGCTACACCTTC. It codes for CASITGNLNYGYTF.

This clone is a singleton in its sample. The CDR3 region is CASSTARVRDEQFF. The CDR3 nucleotides are TGTGCCAGCAGCACCGCCCGGGTACGCGATGAGCAGTTCTTC. The rearrangement links TRBV11-2 to TRBJ2-1, with D hard to call. The CDR3 totals 14 residues. Deletions cut 5 bases from V and 8 bases from J, with 16 bases between. Germline CDR1 and CDR2: SGHAT and FQNNGV.

The J gene is TRBJ2-2, the V gene TRBV24-1; 10 bases match TRBD1. The CDR3 is made up of 17 amino acids. J gave up 1 base and V 9 bases, and 10 bases lay outside the gene matches. Germline V gene sequence: CDR1 KGHDR, CDR2 SFDVKD. CDR3 coding DNA: TGTGCCACCGGACAGGGACAGGGGCGGGGGAACACCGGGGAGCTGTTTTTT. It encodes CATGQGQGRGNTGELFF.

The sample holds a few counts of this clone. J is TRBJ1-1 and V is TRBV10-3; a weak D match, TRBD1 (5 bases). Germline V lookup: CDR1 ENHRY, CDR2 SYGVKD. The CDR3 spans 13 residues. The V gene lost 3 bases and the J gene lost 4 bases, with 9 bases spanning the gap. DNA of the CDR3: TGTGCCATCAGTGACAGGGTGTTCACTGAAGCTTTCTTT. It codes for CAISDRVFTEAFF.

Only one count was recorded for this clone. V is TRBV6-1 and J is TRBJ2-3; 8 nucleotides agree with TRBD1. CDR1 is MNHNS and CDR2 is SASEGT in the germline V gene. The length of the CDR3 is 15 residues. Trimming cost V 3 bases and J 3 bases; bases outside gene matches: 5. The chain's CDR3 is CASSDRDRLTDTQYF. The CDR3 region has the DNA TGTGCCAGCAGTGATAGGGACAGGTTAACAGATACGCAGTATTTT.

The chain has TRBV29-1 and TRBJ2-5, with TRBD2 identical over 10 bases. Germline values: CDR1 SQVTM, CDR2 ANQGSEA. J gave up 3 bases and V 6 bases, and 1 base lay outside the gene matches. The CDR3 has 12 residues. CDR3 nucleotide sequence: TGCAGCGTCGGACTAGCGGAAGAGACCCAGTACTTC. As protein: CSVGLAEETQYF.

The chain has TRBV9 and TRBJ2-1; D might be TRBD2 (5 bases). Germline CDR1 is SGDLS and CDR2 is YYNGEE. The CDR3 loop spans 11 amino acids. Trimming removed 3 bases at V and 10 bases at J, with 8 bases between. The CDR3 protein is CASSAQREQFF. The CDR3, as DNA: TGTGCCAGCAGCGCACAGCGGGAGCAGTTCTTC.

This chain links TRBV6-5 with TRBJ2-1; D is unclear. V shed 9 bases and J shed 10 bases, with 13 bases lying between them. CDR3 length: 11 amino acids. The V gene's germline CDR1 is MNHEY and CDR2 SVGAGI. The CDR3 nucleotides are TGTGCCAGTCTCAGAGCTAGGGAGCAGTTCTTC. It specifies CASLRAREQFF.

The chain combines TRBV12-3 or TRBV12-4 with TRBJ2-1, with D possibly TRBD2 on 5 matching bases. This CDR3 is built from 13 residues. The V and J ends lost 7 bases and 6 bases respectively, with 13 bases between them. The CDR3 reads CASTRRSRNEQFF. DNA for the CDR3: TGTGCCAGCACCCGGAGGAGTCGCAATGAGCAGTTCTTC.

This clone was picked up one time. Written as DNA, the CDR3 is TGTGCCACCAGCTTATCCCGACTGAATGAAAAACTGTTTTTT. It is translated as CATSLSRLNEKLFF. This chain joins TRBV15 and TRBJ1-4, with D uncertain. V was clipped by 5 bases and J by 5 bases, with 12 bases between them. This CDR3 comprises 14 residues. Per germline, CDR1 LNHNV and CDR2 YYDKDF (reference sequence).

This clone was detected once. The genes are TRBV4-1 and TRBJ2-2; possible D gene TRBD2, 7 bases. CDR3 length: 15 amino acids. Germline values: CDR1 MGHRA, CDR2 YSYEKL. V dropped 1 base and J dropped 5 bases, with 11 bases sitting between them. The CDR3: CASSQGTRGTGELFF. CDR3 nucleotide sequence: TGCGCCAGCAGCCAAGGGACTAGGGGGACCGGGGAGCTGTTTTTT.

The J gene is TRBJ1-2, the V gene TRBV4-1; no reliable D call. Deletions cut 4 bases from V and 4 bases from J, with 10 bases between. Germline CDR1 MGHRA, CDR2 YSYEKL. This CDR3 is 13 amino acids long. DNA of the CDR3: TGCGCCAGCAGCCTAGAACCCGGCTATGGCTACACCTTC. As protein: CASSLEPGYGYTF.

The V and J genes are TRBV19 and TRBJ2-3; D perhaps matches TRBD2 (6 bases). CDR3 length: 16 amino acids. The V end was cut by 9 bases, the J end by 6 bases, with 25 bases between. Germline-derived CDR1 and CDR2 are LNHDA and SQIVND (reference sequence). The CDR3 DNA sequence: TGTGCCAGCCAAAAAGGGACTCTAGTTAAGTCGGATACGCAGTATTTT. It codes for CASQKGTLVKSDTQYF.

This clone was picked up one time. V and J are TRBV19 and TRBJ1-4; 10 bases align to TRBD1. Germline CDR1 LNHDA, CDR2 SQIVND (reference sequence). V shed 7 bases, J shed 3 bases, and the junction held 8 bases outside the gene matches. This CDR3 comprises 16 residues. CDR3: CASKFGTGVANEKLFF. Written as DNA, the CDR3 is TGTGCCAGTAAATTCGGGACAGGGGTAGCTAATGAAAAACTGTTTTTT.

The chain carries TRBV30 and TRBJ1-4; 10 bases are shared with TRBD1. The CDR3 has 14 amino acids. V gave up 2 bases and J gave up 6 bases; unmatched junction bases: 3. Germline loops: CDR1 GTSNPN, CDR2 SVGIG (reference sequence). CDR3 sequence (DNA): TGTGCCTGGAGTTCCGGGACAGGGGATGAAAAACTGTTTTTT. The encoded protein is CAWSSGTGDEKLFF.

Only a few counts were recorded for this clone. DNA for the CDR3: TGTGCCAGCTCACCAGTAACCGGGACATCAAATTCCTACGAGCAGTACTTC. Translated, it gives CASSPVTGTSNSYEQYF. V is TRBV18 and J is TRBJ2-7, with a possible D match to TRBD1 (6 bases). Germline assignment: CDR1 KGHSH and CDR2 LQKENI. This CDR3 is built from 17 residues. V was cut by 2 bases and J by 1 base, with 18 bases left in between.

The genes are TRBV7-3 and TRBJ2-1; 7 nucleotides agree with TRBD1. Germline V lookup: CDR1 SGHTA, CDR2 FQGTGA. J was trimmed by 4 bases and V by 5 bases; bases with no gene match: 8. The CDR3 is made up of 15 amino acids. CDR3 DNA: TGTGCCAGCAGCCGAGGGACAGCAAATTACAATGAGCAGTTCTTC. It specifies CASSRGTANYNEQFF.

CDR3 nucleotides: TGTGCCAGCAGCTTAGTTCCAGGGGACACTGAAGCTTTCTTT. Encoded protein: CASSLVPGDTEAFF. The V gene is TRBV7-2, the J gene TRBJ1-1; D might be TRBD1 (6 bases). Germline loops: CDR1 SGHTA, CDR2 FQGNSA. The V and J ends lost 1 base and 3 bases respectively, with 9 bases between them. CDR3 length: 14 amino acids.

This sequence joins TRBV25-1 and TRBJ1-5; possibly TRBD1 for D (6 bases). The CDR3 totals 13 residues. V was pared by 5 bases and J by 3 bases, with 8 bases between. Germline V CDR1 and CDR2: MGHDK, SYGVNS. The DNA for the CDR3 is TGTGCCAGCAGTACAGGGCTCAATCAGCCCCAGCATTTT. Its translation: CASSTGLNQPQHF. The full variable domain, rest sourced from reference TRBV25-1 and TRBJ1-5, is EADIYQTPRYLVIGTGKKITLECSQTMGHDKMYWYQQDPGMELHLIHYSYGVNSTEKGDLSSESTVSRIRTEHFPLTLESARPSHTSQYLCASSTGLNQPQHFGDGTRLSIL.

The chain couples TRBV5-4 to TRBJ2-1, with 10 positions matching TRBD1. Germline lookup yields CDR1 SGHNT and CDR2 YYREEE (reference sequence). After removal of 0 bases from V and 7 bases from J, the junction contained 7 bases not matched to a gene. The CDR3 is 16 residues long. The DNA of the CDR3 is TGTGCCAGCAGCTTGGCGGGACAGGGGAGTAGGAATGAGCAGTTCTTC. This translates into CASSLAGQGSRNEQFF.